This T cell receptor beta chain was profiled in a study of T cells in Graves' hyperthyroidism and ophthalmopathy. Across the study: It was at initial diagnosis, before any treatment, that peripheral blood was collected.

As for this clonotype: Its matching antigen is unknown.

Each person with ophthalmopathy scored at least 3 on the Clinical Activity Score, reached NOSPECS grade 4 or higher, and had been ill under 3 months. Template material for amplifying TCR beta CDR3 regions consisted of RNA transcripts. Researchers ran a first-round RT-PCR on the TCR CDR3 using the HTBI primer set. MiXCR, run by TCRdb on the multiplex PCR reads, gives a single entry per CDR3 protein. The sample shows around 600,000 distinct CDR3 sequences, 12% to 15% of them seen only once. With 5 bases removed from V and 2 bases from J, the gap between germline ends came to 10 bases. Germline lookup yields CDR1 SGHRS and CDR2 YFSETQ. The CDR3 is 13 amino acids. The study's findings and limits: The model made its ophthalmopathy prediction, and onset followed a median approximately 6 months later.

The receptor's source is a woman between 18 and 30 years old with Graves' ophthalmopathy. Material for sequencing was blood. The chain is built from TRBV5-1 and TRBJ1-2; D might be TRBD1 (6 bases). CDR3 sequence: CASRETGNYGYTF. DNA for the CDR3: TGCGCCAGCAGGGAGACAGGAAACTATGGCTACACCTTC.